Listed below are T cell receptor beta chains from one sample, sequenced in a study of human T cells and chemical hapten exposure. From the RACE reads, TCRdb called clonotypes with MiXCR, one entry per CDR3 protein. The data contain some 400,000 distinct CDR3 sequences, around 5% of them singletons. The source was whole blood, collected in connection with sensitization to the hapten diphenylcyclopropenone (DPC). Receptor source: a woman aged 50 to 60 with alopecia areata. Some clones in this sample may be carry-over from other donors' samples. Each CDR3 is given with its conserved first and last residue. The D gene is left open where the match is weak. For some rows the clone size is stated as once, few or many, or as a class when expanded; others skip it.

CDR3: CSALDSRGVYEQYF; DNA: TGCAGTGCTTTGGACAGTCGCGGGGTATACGAGCAGTACTTC; size: many; D: .; V: TRBV20-1; J: TRBJ2-7; length: 14
CDR3: CASSSPGLMNTEAFF; DNA: TGTGCCAGCAGTTCCCCAGGGCTCATGAACACTGAAGCTTTCTTT; size: many; D: .; V: TRBV6-2/TRBV6-3; J: TRBJ1-1; length: 15
CDR3: CASSLDTGAPLHF; DNA: TGTGCCAGCAGTTTAGATACAGGCGCACCCCTCCACTTT; size: many; D: .; V: TRBV12-3/TRBV12-4; J: TRBJ1-6; length: 13
CDR3: CASSPRQTNQPQHF; DNA: TGTGCCAGCTCACCAAGACAGACCAATCAGCCCCAGCATTTT; size: few; D: .; V: TRBV18; J: TRBJ1-5; length: 14
CDR3: CSVETVSYEQYF; DNA: TGCAGCGTTGAAACCGTCAGCTACGAGCAGTACTTC; size: .; D: .; V: TRBV29-1; J: TRBJ2-7; length: 12
CDR3: CAISSSGGAADTQYF; DNA: TGTGCCATCAGCTCTAGCGGGGGGGCCGCAGATACGCAGTATTTT; size: few; D: TRBD2; V: TRBV10-3; J: TRBJ2-3; length: 15
CDR3: CASSPLGADTGELFF; DNA: TGTGCCAGCAGTCCCCTAGGCGCGGACACCGGGGAGCTGTTTTTT; size: many; D: .; V: TRBV6-4; J: TRBJ2-2; length: 15
CDR3: CASSPAGQGMAQYF; DNA: TGCGCCAGCAGTCCGGCGGGACAGGGAATGGCCCAGTACTTC; size: few; D: TRBD1; V: TRBV10-2; J: TRBJ2-5; length: 14
CDR3: CASSSGLAGEYTGELFF; DNA: TGTGCCAGCAGCTCGGGGCTAGCGGGAGAGTATACCGGGGAGCTGTTTTTT; size: few; D: TRBD2; V: TRBV5-6; J: TRBJ2-2; length: 17
CDR3: CASSLTAGDTQYF; DNA: TGTGCCAGCAGCTTAACCGCAGGCGATACGCAGTATTTT; size: many; D: .; V: TRBV7-6; J: TRBJ2-3; length: 13
CDR3: CASSPILGRGNTEAFF; DNA: TGTGCCAGCAGCCCTATTCTTGGCAGGGGGAACACTGAAGCTTTCTTT; size: many; D: .; V: TRBV12-3/TRBV12-4; J: TRBJ1-1; length: 16
CDR3: CASSYPGGQQNTQYF; DNA: TGTGCCAGCAGCTACCCAGGGGGCCAGCAGAATACGCAGTATTTT; size: many; D: TRBD1; V: TRBV6-6; J: TRBJ2-3; length: 15
CDR3: CASSLLNEQFF; DNA: TGTGCCAGCAGTTTATTGAATGAGCAGTTCTTC; size: many; D: .; V: TRBV27; J: TRBJ2-1; length: 11
CDR3: CASSPILAASYNEQFF; DNA: TGTGCCAGCAGCCCCATACTAGCGGCTTCCTACAATGAGCAGTTCTTC; size: few; D: TRBD2; V: TRBV7-6; J: TRBJ2-1; length: 16
CDR3: CASSYGQGWSDTQYF; DNA: TGTGCCAGCAGTTACGGGCAGGGTTGGTCAGATACGCAGTATTTT; size: .; D: .; V: TRBV6-5; J: TRBJ2-3; length: 15
CDR3: CASSLERTGEEQYF; DNA: TGCGCCAGCAGCTTGGAACGGACCGGGGAAGAGCAGTACTTC; size: many; D: .; V: TRBV5-1; J: TRBJ2-7; length: 14
CDR3: CASSLGWGHGYTF; DNA: TGTGCCAGCAGCTTAGGCTGGGGCCATGGCTACACCTTC; size: many; D: .; V: TRBV25-1; J: TRBJ1-2; length: 13
CDR3: CASSSLGGAQNTGELFF; DNA: TGTGCCAGCAGCTCATTGGGCGGGGCCCAGAACACCGGGGAGCTGTTTTTT; size: .; D: .; V: TRBV11-3; J: TRBJ2-2; length: 17
CDR3: CASSLEAGFQETQYF; DNA: TGCGCCAGCAGCTTGGAGGCAGGCTTCCAAGAGACCCAGTACTTC; size: many; D: .; V: TRBV5-1; J: TRBJ2-5; length: 15
CDR3: CASSVGFTAGTEAFF; DNA: TGTGCCAGCAGCGTAGGTTTTACCGCCGGGACTGAAGCTTTCTTT; size: many; D: .; V: TRBV9; J: TRBJ1-1; length: 15